The 20 T cell receptor beta chains listed next were all sequenced from one sample in a study of monozygotic twins with inflammatory bowel disease. TCRdb reprocessed the 5' RACE reads, with one entry per CDR3 protein and no DNA. The ten most abundant clones cover around 1.5% of a sample with 190,000 or so distinct CDR3 sequences. Specimen: blood. These TCRs come from a human donor with ulcerative colitis or Crohn's disease, or a healthy co-twin of an affected twin (not recorded which).

This chain connects TRBV4-1 to TRBJ1-6; TCRdb picks TRBD1, but there is no DNA to check that call. The CDR3 consists of 20 residues. CDR1 is MGHRA and CDR2 is YSYEKL in the germline V gene. The CDR3 sequence is CASSQGSPQRSQGWNSPLHF.

The J gene is TRBJ1-2, the V gene TRBV7-9. Germline V gene sequence: CDR1 SEHNR, CDR2 FQNEAQ (reference sequence). CDR3 length: 14 residues. This CDR3 reads CASSATPTNYGYTF. The whole variable domain, filled in from reference TRBV7-9 and TRBJ1-2, reads DTGVSQNPRHKITKRGQNVTFRCDPISEHNRLYWYRQTLGQGPEFLTYFQNEAQLEKSRLLSDRFSAERPKGSFSTLEIQRTEQGDSAMYLCASSATPTNYGYTFGSGTRLTVV.

V is TRBV5-1 and J is TRBJ1-2. Per germline, CDR1 SGHRS and CDR2 YFSETQ. This CDR3 is 13 amino acids long. The CDR3 loop is CASSLGRPFGYTF.

The V and J genes are TRBV24-1 and TRBJ2-2; TCRdb's D gene call, TRBD2, goes unchecked for lack of DNA. The CDR3 is made up of 13 amino acids. In germline, CDR1 is KGHDR, CDR2 SFDVKD. This chain's CDR3 is CATSDPHTGELFF.

The chain joins TRBV5-1 to TRBJ2-7; TCRdb designates TRBD2, a call that cannot be tested without DNA. Per germline, CDR1 SGHRS and CDR2 YFSETQ. The CDR3 consists of 14 residues. The CDR3: CASCVTSGSYEQYF.

J is TRBJ1-1 and V is TRBV29-1. The CDR3 totals 14 residues. Germline loops: CDR1 SQVTM, CDR2 ANQGSEA. The CDR3 sequence: CSVEDRSGNTEAFF. Full variable domain (missing parts from reference TRBV29-1 and TRBJ1-1): SAVISQKPSRDICQRGTSLTIQCQVDSQVTMMFWYRQQPGQSLTLIATANQGSEATYESGFVIDKFPISRPNLTFSTLTVSNMSPEDSSIYLCSVEDRSGNTEAFFGQGTRLTVV.

V and J are TRBV20-1 and TRBJ1-4. This CDR3 comprises 14 residues. Germline CDR1 is DFQATT and CDR2 is SNEGSKA (reference sequence). The CDR3 sequence is CSASAGSGYEKLFF.

V usage is TRBV14 and J usage is TRBJ2-1; TCRdb's D call of TRBD1 is untestable without DNA. Germline loops: CDR1 SGHDN, CDR2 FVKESK. The CDR3 is 15 residues long. CDR3 region: CASSQNSGGWSEQFF.

The chain carries TRBV7-3 and TRBJ2-3; TCRdb's D call, TRBD1, is unchecked because there is no DNA. This CDR3 region has 14 residues. Germline CDR1 reads SGHTA; CDR2 reads FQGTGA. CDR3 residues: CASSSGQGANTQYF.

The CDR3 sequence: CASRQRSSLNTGELFF. The V and J genes are TRBV6-1 and TRBJ2-2; TCRdb proposes TRBD1, but this gene call is untestable without DNA. Germline CDR1 MNHNS, CDR2 SASEGT. The CDR3 is 16 amino acids.

The chain uses TRBV6-5 and TRBJ1-5; as DNA is missing, the TRBD1 call by TCRdb cannot be tested. The CDR3 totals 15 residues. Germline-derived CDR1 and CDR2 are MNHEY and SVGAGI. The CDR3 spells CASSLGTPDNQPQHF.

The chain combines TRBV9 with TRBJ1-2. The CDR3 contains 16 residues. Germline lookup yields CDR1 SGDLS and CDR2 YYNGEE. The CDR3 sequence: CASSVAYEGLNYGYTF.

This chain uses TRBV12-5 with TRBJ2-2; TCRdb's D call of TRBD2 is untestable without DNA. The CDR3 loop spans 20 amino acids. Germline V gene lookup returns CDR1 LGHNT and CDR2 FRNRAP. The chain's CDR3 is CASGLVVSLIGGGHTGELFF.

The J gene is TRBJ2-2, the V gene TRBV6-5. This CDR3 contains 12 residues. The germline CDR1 and CDR2 sequences are MNHEY and SVGAGI. The CDR3 loop reads CASSYAAGELFF.

This chain uses TRBV4-2 with TRBJ1-5. This CDR3 contains 14 residues. CDR1 and CDR2 from the germline V gene are LGHNA and YNFKEQ. The CDR3 region is CASSQSDGDQPQHF.

The V and J genes are TRBV5-5 and TRBJ2-6; TCRdb names TRBD1, which stays unverified in the absence of DNA. Per germline, CDR1 SGHKS and CDR2 YYEKEE (reference sequence). The CDR3 is made up of 18 amino acids. CDR3 amino acids: CASSFLAFVRSGANVLTF.

The chain couples TRBV5-1 to TRBJ2-2; checking the TCRdb D call of TRBD1 is not possible without DNA. This CDR3 comprises 12 residues. The germline V gene has CDR1 SGHRS and CDR2 YFSETQ. The CDR3 sequence is CASSRGDGELFF.

The chain employs TRBV12-3 or TRBV12-4 and TRBJ1-6; with no DNA, the TCRdb D assignment of TRBD1 cannot be verified. The CDR3 is 14 residues long. CDR3 protein: CASSQQGAGSPLHF.

The chain combines TRBV5-1 with TRBJ2-2. The germline gives CDR1 SGHRS, CDR2 YFSETQ. The CDR3 spans 16 residues. The CDR3 sequence is CASTYLGWIVSGELFF.

The chain links TRBV5-1 to TRBJ2-1; checking the TCRdb D call of TRBD1 is not possible without DNA. The CDR3 is 17 residues long. Per the germline V gene, CDR1 is SGHRS and CDR2 is YFSETQ. The CDR3 region is CASSQDSPGASYNEQFF. The complete variable domain, with remaining parts taken from reference TRBV5-1 and TRBJ2-1, reads KAGVTQTPRYLIKTRGQQVTLSCSPISGHRSVSWYQQTPGQGLQFLFEYFSETQRNKGNFPGRFSGRQFSNSRSEMNVSTLELGDSALYLCASSQDSPGASYNEQFFGPGTRLTVL.